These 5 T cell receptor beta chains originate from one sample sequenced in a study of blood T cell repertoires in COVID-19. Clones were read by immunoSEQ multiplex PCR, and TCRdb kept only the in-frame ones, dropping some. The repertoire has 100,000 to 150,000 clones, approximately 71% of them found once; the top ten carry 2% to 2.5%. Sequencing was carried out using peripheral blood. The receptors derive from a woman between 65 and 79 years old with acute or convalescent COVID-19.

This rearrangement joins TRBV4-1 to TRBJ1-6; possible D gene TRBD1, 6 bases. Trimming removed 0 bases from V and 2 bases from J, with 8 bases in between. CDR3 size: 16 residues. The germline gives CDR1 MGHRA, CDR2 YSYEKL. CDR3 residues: CASSQEGGAYNSPLHF. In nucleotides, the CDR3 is TGCGCCAGCAGCCAAGAAGGGGGGGCCTATAATTCACCCCTCCACTTT.

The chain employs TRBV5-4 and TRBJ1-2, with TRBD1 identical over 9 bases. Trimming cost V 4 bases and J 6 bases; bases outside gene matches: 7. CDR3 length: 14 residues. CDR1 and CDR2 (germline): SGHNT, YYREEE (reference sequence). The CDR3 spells CASSPRTGVDGYTF. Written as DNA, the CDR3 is TGTGCCAGCAGCCCCCGGACAGGGGTGGATGGCTACACCTTC.

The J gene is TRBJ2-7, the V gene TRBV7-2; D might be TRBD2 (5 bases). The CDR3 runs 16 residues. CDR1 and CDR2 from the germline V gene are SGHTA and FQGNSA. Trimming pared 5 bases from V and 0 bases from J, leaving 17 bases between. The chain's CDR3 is CASSPTPGFSSYEQYF. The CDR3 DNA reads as TGTGCCAGCAGCCCTACCCCGGGGTTTAGCTCCTACGAGCAGTACTTC.

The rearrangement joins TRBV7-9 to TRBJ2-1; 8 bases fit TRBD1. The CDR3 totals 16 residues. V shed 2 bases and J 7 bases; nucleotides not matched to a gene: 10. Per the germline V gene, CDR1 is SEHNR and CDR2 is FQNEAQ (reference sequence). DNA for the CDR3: TGTGCCAGCAGCTTATTCCCCAGGGGGCGTTGGAATGAGCAGTTCTTC. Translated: CASSLFPRGRWNEQFF.

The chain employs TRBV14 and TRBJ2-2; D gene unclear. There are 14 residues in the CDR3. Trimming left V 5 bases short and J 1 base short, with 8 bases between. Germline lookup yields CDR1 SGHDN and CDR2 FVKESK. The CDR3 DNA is TGTGCCAGCAGCAAGTACTTGAACACCGGGGAGCTGTTTTTT. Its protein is CASSKYLNTGELFF.